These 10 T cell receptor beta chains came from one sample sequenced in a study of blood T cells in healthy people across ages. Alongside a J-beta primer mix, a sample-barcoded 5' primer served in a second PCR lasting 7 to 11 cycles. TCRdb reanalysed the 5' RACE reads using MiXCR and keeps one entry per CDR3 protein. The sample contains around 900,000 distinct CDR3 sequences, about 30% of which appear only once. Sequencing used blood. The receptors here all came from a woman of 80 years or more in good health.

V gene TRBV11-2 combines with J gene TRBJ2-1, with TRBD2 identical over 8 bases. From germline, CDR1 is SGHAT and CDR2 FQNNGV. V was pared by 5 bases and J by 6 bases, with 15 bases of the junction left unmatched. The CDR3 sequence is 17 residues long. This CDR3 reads CASSPPQLGGGPNEQFF. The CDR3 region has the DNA TGTGCCAGCAGCCCACCCCAACTGGGCGGGGGGCCCAATGAGCAGTTCTTC.

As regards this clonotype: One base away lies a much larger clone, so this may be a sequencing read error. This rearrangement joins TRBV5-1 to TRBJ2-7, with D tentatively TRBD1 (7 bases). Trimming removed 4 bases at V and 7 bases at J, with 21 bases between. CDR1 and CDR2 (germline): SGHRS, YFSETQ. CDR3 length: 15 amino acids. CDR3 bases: TGCGCCAGCAGCCCTACAGGGGAGGCCTTAAATGAGCAGTACTTC. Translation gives CASSPTGEALNEQYF.

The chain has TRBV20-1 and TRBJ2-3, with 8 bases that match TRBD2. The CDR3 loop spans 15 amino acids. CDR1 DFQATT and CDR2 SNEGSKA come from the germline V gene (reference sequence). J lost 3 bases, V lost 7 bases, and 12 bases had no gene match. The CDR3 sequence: CSVESRGTSTDTQYF. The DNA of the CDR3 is TGCAGTGTTGAGTCGCGGGGGACTAGTACAGATACGCAGTATTTT.

Here the CDR3 reads CASSEGFSGANVLTF. In DNA form, the CDR3 reads TGTGCCAGCAGCGAAGGGTTCTCTGGGGCCAACGTCCTGACTTTC. The chain uses TRBV3-1 and TRBJ2-6; D is unclear. Germline V CDR1 and CDR2: LGHDT, YNNKEL (reference sequence). This CDR3 comprises 15 residues. Trimming pared 5 bases from V and 0 bases from J, leaving 8 bases between.

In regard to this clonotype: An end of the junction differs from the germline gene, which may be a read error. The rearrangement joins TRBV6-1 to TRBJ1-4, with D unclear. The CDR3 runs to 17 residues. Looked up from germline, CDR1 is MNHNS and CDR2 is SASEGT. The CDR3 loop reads CAGRTVGRTATNEKLFF. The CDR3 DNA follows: TGTGCCGGCAGGACCGTAGGGCGGACGGCAACTAATGAAAAATTGTTTTTT.

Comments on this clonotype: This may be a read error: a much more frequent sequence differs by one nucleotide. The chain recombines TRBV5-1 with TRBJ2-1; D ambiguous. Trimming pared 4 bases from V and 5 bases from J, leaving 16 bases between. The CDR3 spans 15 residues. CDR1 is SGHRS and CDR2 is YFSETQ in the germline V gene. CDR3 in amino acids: CASSGCGVADNEQFF. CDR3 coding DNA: TGCGCCAGCAGCGGGTGCGGCGTGGCAGACAATGAGCAGTTCTTC.

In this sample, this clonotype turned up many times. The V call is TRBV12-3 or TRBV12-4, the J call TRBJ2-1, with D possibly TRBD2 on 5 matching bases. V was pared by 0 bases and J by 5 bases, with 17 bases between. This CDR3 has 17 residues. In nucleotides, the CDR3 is TGTGCCAGCAGTTTAGCGGGAAAGCGGTCCTATGACAATGAGCAGTTCTTC. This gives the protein CASSLAGKRSYDNEQFF.

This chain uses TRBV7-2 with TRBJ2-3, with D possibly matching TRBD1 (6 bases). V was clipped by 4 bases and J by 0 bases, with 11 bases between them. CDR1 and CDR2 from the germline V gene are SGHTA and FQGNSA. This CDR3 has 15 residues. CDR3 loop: CASSSPDSSTDTQYF. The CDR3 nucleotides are TGTGCCAGCAGCTCGCCGGACAGCAGCACAGATACGCAGTATTTT.

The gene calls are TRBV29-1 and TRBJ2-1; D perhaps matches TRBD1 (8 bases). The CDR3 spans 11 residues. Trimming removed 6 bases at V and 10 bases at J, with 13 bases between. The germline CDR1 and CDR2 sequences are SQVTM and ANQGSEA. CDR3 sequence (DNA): TGCAGCGTGGGAGGGGACAGGGAGCAGTTCTTC. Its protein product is CSVGGDREQFF.

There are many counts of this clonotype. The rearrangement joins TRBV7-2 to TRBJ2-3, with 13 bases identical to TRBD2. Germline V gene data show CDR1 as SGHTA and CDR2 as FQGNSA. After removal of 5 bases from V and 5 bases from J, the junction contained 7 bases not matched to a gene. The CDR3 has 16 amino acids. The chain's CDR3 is CASSPSGTSGVDTQYF. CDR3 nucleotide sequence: TGTGCCAGCAGCCCCTCCGGGACTAGCGGGGTAGATACGCAGTATTTT.